This entry is about one T cell receptor beta chain. Antigen: not known. A sample-barcoded 5' primer and a J-beta primer mix were used in a second PCR of roughly 6 to 11 cycles. TCRdb ran MiXCR on the 5' RACE reads and lists one entry per CDR3 protein. The sample has 1,500,000 or so distinct CDR3 sequences, about 45% seen once. The study isolated at least 6 million PBMCs from each sample. There were at least 6 micrograms of total RNA extracted from every sample. The germline V and J ends were trimmed by 5 bases and 3 bases, with 16 bases remaining between them. CDR3 length equals 15 residues. Germline values: CDR1 MDHEN, CDR2 SYDVKM. The data derive from a study of blood T cells in healthy people across ages. Study observations and caveats: Unsorted PBMC material precluded a definitive naive versus antigen-experienced comparison. CMV status of donors was unknown, possibly confounding expanded clonotype changes.

Sequenced material: blood. The clonotype originates from a woman aged 18-35 years in good health. J is TRBJ1-2 and V is TRBV28, with TRBD1 as a possible D gene (6 bases). DNA for the CDR3: TGTGCCAGCAGTCCAACAGGGACCGTTTACTATGGCTACACCTTC. Translating it yields CASSPTGTVYYGYTF.